Following are 2 T cell receptor beta chains from one sample sequenced in a study of blood T cell repertoires in COVID-19. The data were produced by immunoSEQ multiplex PCR, yet TCRdb's version contains in-frame clones alone and is incomplete. This table holds some 77,000 clones, 75% to 85% found once. The source material was peripheral blood. The receptors were gathered from a woman in her 70s with acute or convalescent COVID-19.

The chain uses TRBV7-3 and TRBJ2-1; 7 positions agree with TRBD2. The V segment lost 8 bases and the J segment 8 bases; nucleotides outside the gene matches: 15. Germline CDR1 is SGHTA and CDR2 is FQGTGA. The CDR3 runs 15 residues. The CDR3: CASGWGGGRGYEQFF. The CDR3 DNA reads TGTGCCAGCGGATGGGGAGGCGGGAGAGGGTATGAGCAGTTCTTC. Full variable domain (missing parts from reference TRBV7-3 and TRBJ2-1): GAGVSQTPSNKVTEKGKYVELRCDPISGHTALYWYRQSLGQGPEFLIYFQGTGAADDSGLPNDRFFAVRPEGSVSTLKIQRTERGDSAVYLCASGWGGGRGYEQFFGPGTRLTVL.

The CDR3 coding sequence is TGTGCCAGCACTCCAGGGGCATCGATCACTGAAGCTTTCTTT. This sequence encodes CASTPGASITEAFF. This chain connects TRBV27 to TRBJ1-1, with D possibly TRBD1 on 6 matching bases. The length of the CDR3 is 14 residues. Germline V gives CDR1 MNHEY, CDR2 SMNVEV (reference sequence). Trimming cost V 7 bases and J 4 bases, with 16 bases left between them.